This T cell receptor (beta chain) was identified in a study of shared clonotypes between healthy human individuals. Produced via immunoSEQ multiplex PCR; TCRdb's table is partial and in-frame only. The sample has approximately 1.5 million clones, about 98.5% seen once. CDR1 is SGHKS and CDR2 is YYEKEE in the germline V gene (reference sequence). The CDR3 is made up of 14 amino acids. Trimming pared 6 bases from V and 0 bases from J, leaving 13 bases between. For this clone: Its matching antigen is unknown.

Points from the study as a whole: In having few donors, the study represented limited genetic and exposure-history diversity.

The chain couples TRBV5-5 to TRBJ2-7; D not certain. The source is a man aged 25 to 45 in good health. The sequencing sample was made of naive CD4+ T cells sorted from blood. Subset denoted: CD45RA+ positively selected. The CDR3 spells CASIQSGSSYEQYF. CDR3 bases: TGTGCCAGCATCCAGAGTGGCAGCTCCTACGAGCAGTACTTC.